This T cell receptor beta chain derives from a study of T cell changes during pregnancy in multiple sclerosis. In its sample, this clone was seen once. Germline V gene data show CDR1 as GTSNPN and CDR2 as SVGIG (reference sequence). The CDR3 length is 13 residues. Measured with immunoSEQ multiplex PCR; TCRdb has only the in-frame clones, and not every one. The sample contains roughly 110,000 clones, just under 95% of which appear only once. The rearrangement links TRBV30 to TRBJ2-5, with D possibly being TRBD1 (6 bases). The sequence was collected from a female donor with multiple sclerosis, enrolled in a pregnancy study. The source material was peripheral blood, sampled after pregnancy. CDR3 protein: CARAGDEQETQYF. The CDR3 DNA sequence: TGTGCACGAGCAGGGGATGAACAAGAGACCCAGTACTTC.